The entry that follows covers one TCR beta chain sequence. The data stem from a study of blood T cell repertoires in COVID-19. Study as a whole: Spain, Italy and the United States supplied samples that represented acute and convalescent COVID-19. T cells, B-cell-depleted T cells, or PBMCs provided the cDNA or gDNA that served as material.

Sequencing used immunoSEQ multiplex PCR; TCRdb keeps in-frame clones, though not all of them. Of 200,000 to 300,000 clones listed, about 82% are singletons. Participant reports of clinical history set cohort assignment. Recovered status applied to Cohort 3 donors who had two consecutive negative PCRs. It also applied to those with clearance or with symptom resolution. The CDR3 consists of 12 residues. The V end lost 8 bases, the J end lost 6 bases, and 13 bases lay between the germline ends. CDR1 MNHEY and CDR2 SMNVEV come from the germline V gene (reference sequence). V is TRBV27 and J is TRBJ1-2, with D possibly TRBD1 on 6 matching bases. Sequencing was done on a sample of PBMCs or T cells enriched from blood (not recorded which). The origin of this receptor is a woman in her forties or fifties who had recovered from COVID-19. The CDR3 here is CASGHRVHGYTF. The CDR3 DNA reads TGTGCCAGCGGCCACAGGGTCCATGGCTACACCTTC.